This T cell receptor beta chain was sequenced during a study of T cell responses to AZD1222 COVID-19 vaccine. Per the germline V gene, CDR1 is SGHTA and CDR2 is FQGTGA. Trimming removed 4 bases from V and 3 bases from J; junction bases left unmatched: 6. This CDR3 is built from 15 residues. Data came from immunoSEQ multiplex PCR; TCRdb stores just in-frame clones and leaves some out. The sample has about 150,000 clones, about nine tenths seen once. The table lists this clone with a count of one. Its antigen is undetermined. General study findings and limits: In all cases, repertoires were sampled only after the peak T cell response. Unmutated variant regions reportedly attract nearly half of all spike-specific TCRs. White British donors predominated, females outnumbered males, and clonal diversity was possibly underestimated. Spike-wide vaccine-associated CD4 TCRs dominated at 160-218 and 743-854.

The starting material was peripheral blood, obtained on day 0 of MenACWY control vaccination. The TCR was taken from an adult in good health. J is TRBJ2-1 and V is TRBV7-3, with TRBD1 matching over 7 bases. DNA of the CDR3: TGTGCCAGCAGCTCCCCGGACAGGTTCTACAATGAGCAGTTCTTC. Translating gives CASSSPDRFYNEQFF.